The 14 T cell receptor beta chains reported below all come from one sample, sequenced in a study of technical replicates of blood from a few donors. Clones were sequenced by immunoSEQ multiplex PCR, and TCRdb holds only the in-frame ones, with some missing. The sample contains 15,000 to 20,000 clones, over 75% of which appear only once. The sample taken for sequencing was PBMCs. These receptors originate from a human donor in good health.

The chain has TRBV10-1 and TRBJ2-7, with 8 bases lining up with TRBD1. Germline CDR1 reads WNHNN; CDR2 reads SYGVQD (reference sequence). This CDR3 region has 15 residues. V shed 6 bases, J shed 2 bases, and the junction held 9 bases outside the gene matches. CDR3 protein: CASSLSGTGAYEQYF. CDR3 coding DNA: TGCGCCAGCAGCCTATCCGGGACAGGAGCCTACGAGCAGTACTTC.

The gene calls are TRBV30 and TRBJ1-1, with D maybe TRBD1 (5 bases). This CDR3 region has 11 residues. V lost 1 base, J lost 5 bases, and 5 bases lay in between. In germline, CDR1 is GTSNPN, CDR2 SVGIG (reference sequence). CDR3: CAWSGQTEAFF. The CDR3 region has the DNA TGTGCCTGGAGTGGACAGACTGAAGCTTTCTTT.

This rearrangement joins TRBV5-4 to TRBJ2-7; 12 bases match TRBD2. V lost 6 bases, J lost 1 base, and 8 bases stayed unmatched. In germline, CDR1 is SGHNT, CDR2 YYREEE (reference sequence). This CDR3 spans 16 amino acids. CDR3 sequence reads: CASNYVTSGGSYEQYF. The CDR3 bases are TGTGCCAGCAACTATGTGACTAGCGGGGGTTCCTACGAGCAGTACTTC.

V and J are TRBV6-5 and TRBJ2-7, with TRBD1 matching 7 bases. The CDR3 has 15 amino acids. After removal of 6 bases from V and 0 bases from J, the junction contained 8 bases not matched to a gene. Per germline, CDR1 MNHEY and CDR2 SVGAGI. Here the CDR3 DNA reads TGTGCCAGCAGCCCGAGGACAGGAGCCTCCTACGAGCAGTACTTC. As protein: CASSPRTGASYEQYF.

A single count supports this clone. The chain employs TRBV21-1 and TRBJ2-7; the table gives TRBD1 as D, unverified against the DNA. TRBV21-1 is a pseudogene locus. This CDR3 comprises 15 residues. This CDR3 is CASSEKRQGRYEQYF. CDR3 nucleotide sequence: TGTGCCAGCAGCGAAAAGCGACAGGGGCGCTACGAGCAGTACTTC.

Note on this clone: The germline gene is not matched at one end of the junction; a read error may be the cause. The V and J genes are TRBV19 and TRBJ2-5; a weak D match, TRBD1 (5 bases). Germline V CDR1 and CDR2: LNHDA, SQIVND (reference sequence). CDR3 length: 15 amino acids. CDR3 sequence reads: CASNIVPGLGETQYF. The DNA of the CDR3 is TGTGCCAGTAATATAGTCCCAGGGCTGGGAGAGACCCAGTACTTC.

The chain combines TRBV7-9 with TRBJ1-1; 9 nucleotides align to TRBD1. CDR3 size: 14 residues. Trimming removed 5 bases from V and 1 base from J; junction bases left unmatched: 2. CDR1 SEHNR and CDR2 FQNEAQ come from the germline V gene (reference sequence). CDR3 loop: CASSLQGANTEAFF. The DNA for the CDR3 is TGTGCCAGCAGCCTACAGGGGGCGAACACTGAAGCTTTCTTT. The full variable domain, in which reference TRBV7-9 and TRBJ1-1 provide the parts outside the CDR3, is DTGVSQNPRHKITKRGQNVTFRCDPISEHNRLYWYRQTLGQGPEFLTYFQNEAQLEKSRLLSDRFSAERPKGSFSTLEIQRTEQGDSAMYLCASSLQGANTEAFFGQGTRLTVV.

The chain links TRBV28 to TRBJ2-7, with TRBD1 matching 7 bases. This CDR3 has 13 amino acids. CDR1 and CDR2 from the germline V gene are MDHEN and SYDVKM. V lost 7 bases and J lost 3; bases outside the gene matches: 6. CDR3 region: CASTGQTNYEQYF. For the CDR3, the DNA is TGTGCCAGCACGGGACAGACGAACTACGAGCAGTACTTC.

This chain joins TRBV7-9 and TRBJ1-1; D not certain. The germline V gene has CDR1 SEHNR and CDR2 FQNEAQ (reference sequence). This CDR3 contains 14 residues. With 3 bases removed from V and 0 bases from J, the gap between germline ends came to 8 bases. CDR3 sequence: CASSFPTVNTEAFF. The CDR3 DNA is TGTGCCAGCAGCTTCCCCACAGTGAACACTGAAGCTTTCTTT. Full variable domain (outside the CDR3, taken from reference TRBV7-9 and TRBJ1-1): DTGVSQNPRHKITKRGQNVTFRCDPISEHNRLYWYRQTLGQGPEFLTYFQNEAQLEKSRLLSDRFSAERPKGSFSTLEIQRTEQGDSAMYLCASSFPTVNTEAFFGQGTRLTVV.

The chain combines TRBV15 with TRBJ2-3; 7 positions agree with TRBD2. The V gene's germline CDR1 is LNHNV and CDR2 YYDKDF (reference sequence). Germline trimming cut 0 bases from V and 2 bases from J; bases unmatched to any gene: 2. This CDR3 contains 15 residues. The CDR3 bases are TGTGCCACCAGCAGAGAGCGGGAGATCACAGATACGCAGTATTTT. Amino acid sequence: CATSREREITDTQYF.

V is TRBV11-2 and J is TRBJ2-1; TRBD2 aligns across 10 bases. Germline V gene data show CDR1 as SGHAT and CDR2 as FQNNGV. The CDR3 consists of 16 residues. V gave up 5 bases and J gave up 4 bases; unmatched junction bases: 8. The CDR3 region has the DNA TGTGCCAGCAGCGTCGCCGGGACTAGCGTGTACAATGAGCAGTTCTTC. This sequence encodes CASSVAGTSVYNEQFF.

V and J are TRBV27 and TRBJ2-5, with TRBD2 matching 7 bases. J lost 4 bases, V lost 6 bases, and 8 bases had no gene match. The CDR3 is made up of 14 amino acids. Germline V gene sequence: CDR1 MNHEY, CDR2 SMNVEV (reference sequence). CDR3 DNA: TGTGCCAGCAGCCCAACCGTAGCGGGAGAGACCCAGTACTTC. This translates into CASSPTVAGETQYF.

The gene calls are TRBV11-1 and TRBJ2-5, with 13 bases matching TRBD2. The V segment lost 1 base and the J segment 5 bases; nucleotides outside the gene matches: 4. Germline lookup yields CDR1 SGHAT and CDR2 FQDESV (reference sequence). There are 16 residues in the CDR3. The CDR3 reads CASSLGTSGRVETQYF. The CDR3 DNA sequence: TGTGCCAGCAGCTTAGGGACTAGCGGGAGAGTGGAGACCCAGTACTTC.

The J gene is TRBJ1-5, the V gene TRBV6-6; D call uncertain. CDR1 and CDR2 from the germline V gene are MNHNY and SVGAGI (reference sequence). Between the trimmed V and J ends, which lost 6 bases and 4 bases, there was a span of 10 bases. This CDR3 is 13 amino acids long. In DNA form, the CDR3 reads TGTGCCAGCAGCTCAAACACAAATCAGCCCCAGCATTTT. This codes for CASSSNTNQPQHF.